This T cell receptor (beta chain) was observed in a study of blood T cell repertoires in COVID-19. Turning to the study itself: COVID-19 samples, acute and convalescent, were from the United States, Italy and Spain.

This CDR3 has 18 amino acids. Looked up from germline, CDR1 is SGHRS and CDR2 is YFSETQ. J was trimmed by 3 bases and V by 2 bases; bases with no gene match: 13. Clinical histories supplied by participants themselves formed the basis of cohort assignment. Donors in Cohort 3 counted as recovered after two negative PCRs, clearance, or symptom resolution. Original methodology: Reference gene primer amplification yielded estimated nucleated cell counts. The table came from immunoSEQ multiplex PCR; TCRdb's copy has only in-frame clones and leaves some out. V and J calls and clone size follow that table, whereas D and trimming were derived from the DNA. The repertoire includes 150,000 to 200,000 clones, 70% to 90% of them detected once, and 0.7% to 0.9% sits in the top ten.

This sequence was found in a woman aged 18 to 35 who had recovered from COVID-19. V usage is TRBV5-1 and J usage is TRBJ2-3, with 9 bases that match TRBD1. Sequenced: PBMCs or T cells enriched from blood (not recorded which). As DNA, the CDR3 is TGCGCCAGCAGCTTAATTCCCGTACAGGGGGCTTCAACAGATACGCAGTATTTT. Translating it yields CASSLIPVQGASTDTQYF.